A single T cell receptor (beta chain) is shown here with its context. Its target is not known. The record originates from a study of shared clonotypes between healthy human individuals. Findings and caveats of the study: It was anticipated that sequencing depth would influence how many clonotypes donors shared. Despite large depth, rarefaction showed incomplete sorted-subset sequencing. Sharing across a few donors was seen in roughly 5.2% of naive CD4 clonotypes.

Trimming took 6 bases from V and 5 from J, leaving 16 bases between them. The length of the CDR3 is 14 residues. CDR1 is MNHEY and CDR2 is SMNVEV in the germline V gene (reference sequence). Across several immunoSEQ plates, the genomic DNA of each subset was split evenly. Repertoires were generated with immunoSEQ multiplex PCR, while TCRdb's copy carries only in-frame clones and drops some. The sample shows about 680,000 clones, roughly 70% of them seen only once. The sequenced sample was memory CD4+ T cells sorted from blood. This sample's subset: CD45RA-negative fraction. The J gene is TRBJ1-2, the V gene TRBV27; D possibly corresponds to TRBD1 (5 bases). This clonotype was obtained from a woman aged 25 to 39 in good health. The CDR3 nucleotides read TGTGCCAGCAGAGGGACCGATCGTTTTTATGGCTACACCTTC. It is translated as CASRGTDRFYGYTF.